Listed below are T cell receptor beta chains from one sample, sequenced in a study of shared clonotypes between healthy human individuals. The protocol was immunoSEQ multiplex PCR, while the TCRdb copy is restricted to in-frame clones and leaves out a portion. The sample lists about 510,000 clones; 79% were seen once. Sequenced sample: PBMCs. These receptors were obtained from a woman between 40 and 55 years old in good health. Some clones in this sample may be carry-over from other donors' samples. The CDR3 runs from the conserved cysteine through the conserved F or W. The order of the fields is V gene, clone size, J gene, D gene, CDR3 DNA, CDR3 protein. D genes are given only for firm matches. Clone size appears in some rows only: once, few, many, or a class for an expanded clone.

>TRBV5-3|few|TRBJ1-2|NA
TGTGCCAGAAGGCACCCTCTCTATGGCTACACCTTC
CARRHPLYGYTF
>TRBV28|NA|TRBJ2-1|TRBD2
TGTGCCAGCAGTTCCACCGGACTAGCGGCGACCTACAATGAGCAGTTCTTC
CASSSTGLAATYNEQFF
>TRBV7-2|few|TRBJ2-1|TRBD2
TGTGCCAGCAGCCCCACCGGGACTAGCGGAAATGAGCAGTTCTTC
CASSPTGTSGNEQFF
>TRBV7-3|NA|TRBJ1-2|NA
TGTGCCAGCAGCTTAGGGGCAGGTGAAGGAAGCTACACCTTC
CASSLGAGEGSYTF
>TRBV2|NA|TRBJ2-1|NA
TGTGCCGGTCATAGGCTACCCGCTGAGCAGTTCTTC
CAGHRLPAEQFF
>TRBV9|NA|TRBJ2-2|NA
TGTGCCAGCAGGCCTGTATGGAACACCGGGGAGCTGTTTTTT
CASRPVWNTGELFF
>TRBV10-2|NA|TRBJ2-5|NA
TGCGCCAGCAGTGAGGGGCGGGGCCTAGAGACCCAGTACTTC
CASSEGRGLETQYF
>TRBV19|once|TRBJ1-1|NA
TGTGCCAGTAGTACAGACAGGTGGGGGCAAAACACTGAAGCTTTCTTT
CASSTDRWGQNTEAFF
>TRBV5-6|NA|TRBJ2-1|TRBD2
TGTGCCAGCAGCTTGGTGGGGGGACTAGCGCTTTACAATGAGCAGTTCTTC
CASSLVGGLALYNEQFF
>TRBV2|NA|TRBJ2-2|NA
TGTGCCAGCAGTGAAGTAGATGCAGGGAGGAACACCGGGGAGCTGTTTTTT
CASSEVDAGRNTGELFF
>TRBV10-3|NA|TRBJ2-5|TRBD1
TGTGCCATCAGTGCGACAGGGTACCAAGAGACCCAGTACTTC
CAISATGYQETQYF
>TRBV11-3|few|TRBJ2-7|NA
TGTGCCAGCAGCTTTGATACTACCCGATCCTACGAGCAGTACTTC
CASSFDTTRSYEQYF
>TRBV7-9|NA|TRBJ1-1|NA
TGTGCCAGCAGCTCTTACAGGAGCATCACTGAAGCTTTCTTT
CASSSYRSITEAFF
>TRBV28|NA|TRBJ1-1|NA
TGTGCCAGCAGTTTAACAGGCAAAGGAACTGAAGCTTTCTTT
CASSLTGKGTEAFF
>TRBV2|NA|TRBJ2-7|NA
TGTGCCAGCAGTGCGGGGGCTACCTACGAGCAGTACTTC
CASSAGATYEQYF
>TRBV5-1|once|TRBJ2-1|NA
TGCGCCAGCAGCTTGGGGGGACCGTCCTACAATGAGCAGTTCTTC
CASSLGGPSYNEQFF
>TRBV27|NA|TRBJ2-5|NA
TGTGCCAGCAGTTTCCGGGTCTCCGGTGGGACCCAGTACTTC
CASSFRVSGGTQYF
>TRBV9|NA|TRBJ1-2|NA
TGTGCCAGCAGCCCTCAGCCGCGGGAAGAAAGTGACTACACCTTC
CASSPQPREESDYTF
>TRBV6-4|NA|TRBJ2-7|TRBD2
TGTGCCAGCAGTTCCCTAGCGGGAGGGCAGGACGAGCAGTACTTC
CASSSLAGGQDEQYF
>TRBV6-5|NA|TRBJ1-2|NA
TGTGCCAGCACCGACGGGGGGGGCGGTGGCTATGGCTACACCTTC
CASTDGGGGGYGYTF
>TRBV7-7|NA|TRBJ2-5|TRBD1
TGTGCCAGCAGCGCGACAGGGGTGGAGACCCAGTACTTC
CASSATGVETQYF
>TRBV7-2|few|TRBJ2-7|TRBD2
TGTGCCAGCAGCCCACAAGCGGGAGAGTTCCGCGAGCAGTACTTC
CASSPQAGEFREQYF
>TRBV9|NA|TRBJ2-1|TRBD2
TGTGCCAGCAGCGAGACTAGCGCCCGAAGGAATGAGCAGTTCTTC
CASSETSARRNEQFF
>TRBV5-4|few|TRBJ1-1|NA
TGTGCCAGCAGCTCGGGTAATGGGGGCACTGAAGCTTTCTTT
CASSSGNGGTEAFF
>TRBV28|once|TRBJ1-5|TRBD1
TGTGCCAGCAGTGAGATTGGACAGGGGAAAGATCAGCCCCAGCATTTT
CASSEIGQGKDQPQHF
>TRBV27|NA|TRBJ2-1|NA
TGTGCCAGCAGTTTATTAGGGCCGGAAAATGAGCAGTTCTTC
CASSLLGPENEQFF
>TRBV7-2|NA|TRBJ2-3|NA
TGTGCCAGCAGCCCCCAAGCGGGACACACAGATACGCAGTATTTT
CASSPQAGHTDTQYF
>TRBV2|NA|TRBJ1-4|TRBD1
TGTGCCAGCAGTGAACCCTTGACAGGGGAAGATGAAAAACTGTTTTTT
CASSEPLTGEDEKLFF
>TRBV27|many|TRBJ2-7|TRBD2
TGTGCCAGCAGTTTCAGAGGCACTAGCGGGAGTCACGAGCAGTACTTC
CASSFRGTSGSHEQYF
>TRBV21-1|few|TRBJ1-4|NA
TGTGCCAGCAGATCGTATCAGGGGGTGGATGAAAAACTGTTTTTT
CASRSYQGVDEKLFF
>TRBV11-2|NA|TRBJ2-1|NA
TGTGCCAGCAGCTTACCCGGGGGTTACAATGAGCAGTTCTTC
CASSLPGGYNEQFF
>TRBV18|NA|TRBJ2-7|NA
TGTGCCAGCTCACCGTCGGGACTGAGGAGCTCCTACGAGCAGTACTTC
CASSPSGLRSSYEQYF
>TRBV11-2|NA|TRBJ2-7|TRBD2
TGTGCCAGCAGCTTACTAGCGGGACCGACCTACGAGCAGTACTTC
CASSLLAGPTYEQYF
>TRBV7-2|NA|TRBJ2-5|NA
TGTGCCAGCAGCAAGTACCAAGAGACCCAGTACTTC
CASSKYQETQYF
>TRBV11-2|NA|TRBJ2-3|NA
TGTGCCAGCAGCTGGCACTTGGCAGATACGCAGTATTTT
CASSWHLADTQYF
>TRBV4-3|NA|TRBJ2-1|NA
TGCGCCAGCAGCCAAGATTCGAAGGGAGGGGGGTATGAGCAGTTCTTC
CASSQDSKGGGYEQFF
>TRBV5-1|once|TRBJ1-5|NA
TGCGCCAGCAGCTTGGGGGGATTCAATCAGCCCCAGCATTTT
CASSLGGFNQPQHF
>TRBV4-2|NA|TRBJ2-7|NA
TGTGCCAGCAGCCCAACGCCGGGCTACGAGCAGTACTTC
CASSPTPGYEQYF
>TRBV7-8|NA|TRBJ2-1|NA
TGTGCCAGCAGACGAGACAGGCAGAACTACAATGAGCAGTTCTTC
CASRRDRQNYNEQFF
>TRBV7-2|NA|TRBJ1-1|TRBD1
TGTGCCAGCAGCGCCAGGGACAGGCTTAACACTGAAGCTTTCTTT
CASSARDRLNTEAFF
>TRBV19|once|TRBJ2-1|NA
TGTGCCAGTAGTCTTAGGGGGTTCGGACACAATGAGCAGTTCTTC
CASSLRGFGHNEQFF
>TRBV7-2|NA|TRBJ2-1|NA
TGTGCCAGCAGTTTAGGTAGCGGAGCTAACAATGAGCAGTTCTTC
CASSLGSGANNEQFF
>TRBV18|NA|TRBJ2-7|TRBD1
TGTGCCAGCTCCGGAAGTAGGACAGGGGTACTCTACGAGCAGTACTTC
CASSGSRTGVLYEQYF
>TRBV27|NA|TRBJ1-5|NA
TGTGCCAGCAGCCCGGGCCTTAGCAATCAGCCCCAGCATTTT
CASSPGLSNQPQHF
>TRBV10-3|NA|TRBJ2-3|NA
TGTGCCATCGAAGGGGGTGGGCGTACGCAGTATTTT
CAIEGGGRTQYF
>TRBV2|NA|TRBJ1-1|NA
TGTGCCAGCAGGCCCGGGGGGAGAGGGAACACTGAAGCTTTCTTT
CASRPGGRGNTEAFF
>TRBV5-1|NA|TRBJ2-7|NA
TGCGCCAGCCGCCGGCCGGGAGCCTACGAGCAGTACTTC
CASRRPGAYEQYF
>TRBV15|NA|TRBJ2-7|NA
TGTGCCACCAGCAGGGAGGGCTACGAGCAGTACTTC
CATSREGYEQYF
>TRBV5-1|many|TRBJ1-2|NA
TGCGCCAGCAGCTCCTCCTTGGGGGGGCGGGAAGGCTACACCTTC
CASSSSLGGREGYTF
>TRBV5-1|NA|TRBJ2-5|TRBD2
TGCGCCAGCAGCTTGGTCCCGACTAGCGGGGTCGAGACCCAGTACTTC
CASSLVPTSGVETQYF
>TRBV19|NA|TRBJ2-5|NA
TGTGCCAGTAGTATAGATCGGGGAGAGACCCAGTACTTC
CASSIDRGETQYF